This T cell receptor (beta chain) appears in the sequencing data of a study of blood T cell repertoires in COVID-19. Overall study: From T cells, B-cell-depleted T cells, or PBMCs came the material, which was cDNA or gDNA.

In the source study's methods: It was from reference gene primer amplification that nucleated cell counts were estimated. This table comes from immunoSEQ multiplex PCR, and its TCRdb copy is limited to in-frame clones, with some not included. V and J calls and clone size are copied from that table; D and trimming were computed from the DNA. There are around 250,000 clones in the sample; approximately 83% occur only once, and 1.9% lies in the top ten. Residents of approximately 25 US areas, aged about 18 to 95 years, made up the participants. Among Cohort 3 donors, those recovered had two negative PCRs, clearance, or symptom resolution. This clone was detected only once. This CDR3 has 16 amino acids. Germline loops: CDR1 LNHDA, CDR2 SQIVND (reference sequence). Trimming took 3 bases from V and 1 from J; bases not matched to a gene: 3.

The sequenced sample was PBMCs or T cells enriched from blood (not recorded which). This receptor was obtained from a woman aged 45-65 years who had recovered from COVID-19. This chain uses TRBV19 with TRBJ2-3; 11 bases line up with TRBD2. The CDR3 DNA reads TGTGCCAGTAGTATCTTGGGACTAGCGGGCACAGATACGCAGTATTTT. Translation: CASSILGLAGTDTQYF.